Listed below are T cell receptor beta chains from one sample, sequenced in a study of CXCR3-negative and CXCR3-positive naive CD8 T cells. TCRdb re-called the 5' RACE reads and catalogs CDR3 proteins one per entry, DNA excluded. The specimen's table records tens of thousands of distinct CDR3 sequences. The specimen was naive CXCR3- CD8+ T cells from blood. The receptors derive from a human donor in good health. Some clones in this sample may be carry-over from other donors' samples. Both conserved end residues are part of each CDR3. Each record gives: V gene, J gene, CDR3 protein.

TRBV7-9	TRBJ2-1	CASSLGSLPSYNEQFF
TRBV7-9	TRBJ2-7	CASSGDGAYEQYF
TRBV28	TRBJ2-5	CASSNPRTGGVGGQYF
TRBV29-1	TRBJ1-2	CSVEDPRVSYGYTF
TRBV19	TRBJ2-7	CASSPQTGSYEQYF
TRBV12-3/TRBV12-4	TRBJ2-5	CASSPAVAPLSQYF
TRBV7-3	TRBJ2-7	CASSLTAGGEQYF
TRBV28	TRBJ1-2	CASSFARSGGYTF
TRBV14	TRBJ2-1	CASSQDFQVINEQFF
TRBV11-2	TRBJ2-7	CASSLGGTSAYEQYF
TRBV29-1	TRBJ1-1	CSATGYANTEAFF
TRBV7-9	TRBJ2-1	CASSLSSLEQFF
TRBV7-9	TRBJ2-5	CASSPRDFRAETQYF
TRBV7-3	TRBJ1-2	CASSWNDRGRDGYTF
TRBV29-1	TRBJ2-1	CSVNPSGGYNEQFF
TRBV6-2/TRBV6-3	TRBJ2-1	CASSYFIPRAGRRGNEQFF
TRBV29-1	TRBJ2-7	CSVRGGLSYEQYF
TRBV29-1	TRBJ2-7	CSVELSGRETYEQYF
TRBV19	TRBJ1-5	CASSIAQSNQPQHF
TRBV6-5	TRBJ2-3	CASSYRNTDTQYF
TRBV7-9	TRBJ2-4	CASSPRQEGRQDIQYF
TRBV6-5	TRBJ2-2	CASSYDKRRAGELFF
TRBV29-1	TRBJ1-1	CSVGREGTEAFF
TRBV7-9	TRBJ1-1	CASTSGSWDTEAFF
TRBV13	TRBJ1-2	CASSPRTGSILYGYTF
TRBV2	TRBJ2-7	CASAPFSGVVEQYF
TRBV29-1	TRBJ1-1	CSVGAGGAEAFF
TRBV21-1	TRBJ1-2	CASSKVAAGASYGYTF
TRBV29-1	TRBJ1-1	CSVLPGNTEAFF
TRBV29-1	TRBJ2-7	CSVEETGAYEQYF
TRBV29-1	TRBJ2-4	CSALAGGPPKNIQYF
TRBV9	TRBJ1-5	CASSVEGSGNQPQHF
TRBV2	TRBJ2-2	CASSDRTGDLDAGELFF
TRBV3-1	TRBJ2-1	CASSQDGGGYNEQFF
TRBV29-1	TRBJ2-3	CSVDGGEDTQYF
TRBV29-1	TRBJ1-1	CSVDWGGTEAFF
TRBV12-3/TRBV12-4	TRBJ2-5	CASSPRTAVETQYF
TRBV10-3	TRBJ2-7	CAISDIESYEQYF
TRBV25-1	TRBJ2-3	CASRITDTQYF
TRBV7-2	TRBJ1-2	CASSQPGQAYGYTF
TRBV29-1	TRBJ2-7	CSVRGGGGQTEEQYF
TRBV19	TRBJ1-2	CASSPQEGRYGYTF
TRBV7-9	TRBJ2-7	CASSPWEADEQYF
TRBV20-1	TRBJ1-2	CSARDIDRDYGYTF
TRBV4-3	TRBJ1-5	CASSASTENFYQPQHF
TRBV7-9	TRBJ2-1	CASSLTSGRGNEQFF
TRBV7-2	TRBJ1-2	CASSPTRDRGNGYTF
TRBV11-3	TRBJ2-1	CASSPGRGPIYNEQFF
TRBV5-4	TRBJ2-7	CASSLSREHYEQYF
TRBV6-5	TRBJ2-2	CASSYPHTGELFF
TRBV5-4	TRBJ2-2	CASSLAPPGTLANTGELFF
TRBV20-1	TRBJ1-1	CSATGTELFTEAFF
TRBV29-1	TRBJ2-1	CSVVRGSEQFF
TRBV5-4	TRBJ2-1	CASSLDRGKYNEQFF
TRBV2	TRBJ2-2	CASSAAATGELFF
TRBV23-1	TRBJ2-2	CASSQPKDRLRTNTGELFF
TRBV29-1	TRBJ1-2	CSTTLLDSYGYTF
TRBV7-9	TRBJ2-7	CASSPGGGGNDDEQYF
TRBV7-9	TRBJ2-7	CASSPRTPGNYEQYF
TRBV27	TRBJ1-1	CASSLYTGLDKGAFF